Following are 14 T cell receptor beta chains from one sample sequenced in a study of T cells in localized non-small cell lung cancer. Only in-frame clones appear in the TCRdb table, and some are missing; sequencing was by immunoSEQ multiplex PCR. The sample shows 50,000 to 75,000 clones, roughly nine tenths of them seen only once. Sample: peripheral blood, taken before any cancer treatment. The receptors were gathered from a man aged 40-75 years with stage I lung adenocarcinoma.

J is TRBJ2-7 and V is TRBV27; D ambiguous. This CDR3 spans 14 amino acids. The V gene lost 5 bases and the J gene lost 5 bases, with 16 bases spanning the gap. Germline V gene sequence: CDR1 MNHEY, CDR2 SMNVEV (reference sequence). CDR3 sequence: CASSPLFRLDEQYF. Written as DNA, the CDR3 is TGTGCCAGCAGTCCTTTATTCAGGTTAGACGAGCAGTACTTC.

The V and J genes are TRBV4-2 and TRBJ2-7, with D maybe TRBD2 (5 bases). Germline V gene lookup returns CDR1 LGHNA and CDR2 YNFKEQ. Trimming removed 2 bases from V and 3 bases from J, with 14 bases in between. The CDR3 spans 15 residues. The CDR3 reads CASSQSIWESYEQYF. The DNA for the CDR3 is TGTGCCAGCAGCCAATCTATCTGGGAGAGCTACGAGCAGTACTTC.

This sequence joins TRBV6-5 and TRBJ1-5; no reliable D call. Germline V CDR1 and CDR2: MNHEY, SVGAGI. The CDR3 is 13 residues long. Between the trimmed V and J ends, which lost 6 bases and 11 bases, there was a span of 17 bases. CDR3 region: CASRPRRVVAQHF. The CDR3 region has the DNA TGTGCCAGCAGACCTAGGCGGGTTGTGGCCCAGCATTTT.

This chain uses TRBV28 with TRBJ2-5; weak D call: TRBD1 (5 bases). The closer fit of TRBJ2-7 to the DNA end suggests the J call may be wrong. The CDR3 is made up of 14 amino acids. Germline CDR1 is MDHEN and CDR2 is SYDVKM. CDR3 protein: CASSITGDSYEQYF. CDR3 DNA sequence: TGTGCCAGCAGCATTACAGGAGATTCCTACGAGCAGTACTTC.

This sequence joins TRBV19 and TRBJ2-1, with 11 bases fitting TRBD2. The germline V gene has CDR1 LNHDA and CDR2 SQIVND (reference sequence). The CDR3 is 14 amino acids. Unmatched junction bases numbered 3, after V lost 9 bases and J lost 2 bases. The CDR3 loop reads CASTLAGAYNEQFF. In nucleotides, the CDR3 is TGTGCCAGCACACTAGCGGGAGCCTACAATGAGCAGTTCTTC.

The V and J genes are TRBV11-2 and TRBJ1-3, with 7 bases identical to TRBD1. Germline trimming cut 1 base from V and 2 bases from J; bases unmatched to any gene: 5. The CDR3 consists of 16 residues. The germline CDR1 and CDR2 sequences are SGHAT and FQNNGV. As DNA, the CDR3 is TGTGCCAGCAGCTTAGCGGCAGGGGGAACTGGAAACACCATATATTTT. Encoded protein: CASSLAAGGTGNTIYF.

The CDR3 DNA is TGCGCCAGCAGCTCGGGACTAGCGGGAGGAGGCTTGGGTGAGCAGTTCTTC. Its translation: CASSSGLAGGGLGEQFF. This chain joins TRBV5-1 and TRBJ2-1; 15 bases match TRBD2. In germline, CDR1 is SGHRS, CDR2 YFSETQ. Trimming removed 3 bases from V and 9 bases from J; junction bases left unmatched: 10. CDR3 length: 17 residues.

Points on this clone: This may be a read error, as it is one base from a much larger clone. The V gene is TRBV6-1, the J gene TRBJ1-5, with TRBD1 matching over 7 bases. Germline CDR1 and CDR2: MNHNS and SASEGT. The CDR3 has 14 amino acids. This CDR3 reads CVSTPGQSNQPQHF. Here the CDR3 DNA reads TGTGTCAGCACTCCGGGACAGAGCAATCAGCCCCAGCATTTT.

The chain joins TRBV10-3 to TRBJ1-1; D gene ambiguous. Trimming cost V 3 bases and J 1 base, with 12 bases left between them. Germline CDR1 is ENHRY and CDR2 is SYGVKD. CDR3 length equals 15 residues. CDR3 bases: TGTGCCATCAGTGATGATGCCAGACCGAACACTGAAGCTTTCTTT. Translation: CAISDDARPNTEAFF.

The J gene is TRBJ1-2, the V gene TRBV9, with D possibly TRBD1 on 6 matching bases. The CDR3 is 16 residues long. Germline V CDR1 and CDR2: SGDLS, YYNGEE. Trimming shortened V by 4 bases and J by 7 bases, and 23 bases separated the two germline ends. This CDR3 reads CASSPAGRPIQGGYTF. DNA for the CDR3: TGTGCCAGCAGCCCTGCGGGGAGACCCATACAGGGTGGCTACACCTTC.

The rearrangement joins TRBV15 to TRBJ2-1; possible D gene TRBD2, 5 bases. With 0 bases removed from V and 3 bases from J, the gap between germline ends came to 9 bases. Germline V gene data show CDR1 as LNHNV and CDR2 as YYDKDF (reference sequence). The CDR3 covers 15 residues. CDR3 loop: CATSRELENYNEQFF. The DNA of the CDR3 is TGTGCCACCAGCAGAGAACTAGAAAACTACAATGAGCAGTTCTTC.

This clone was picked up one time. For the CDR3, the DNA is TGTGCCAGCAGTTTGGCGGGGGAGCCCTCCTACGAGCAGTACTTC. It translates to CASSLAGEPSYEQYF. This chain joins TRBV27 and TRBJ2-7, with TRBD2 matching 7 bases. With V trimmed by 3 bases and J by 0 bases, 5 bases remained unmatched. Looked up from germline, CDR1 is MNHEY and CDR2 is SMNVEV (reference sequence). This CDR3 is 15 amino acids long.

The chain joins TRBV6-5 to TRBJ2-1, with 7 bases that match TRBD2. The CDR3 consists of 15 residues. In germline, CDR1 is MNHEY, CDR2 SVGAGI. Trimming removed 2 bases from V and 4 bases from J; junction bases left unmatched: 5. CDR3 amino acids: CASSYGVAGYNEQFF. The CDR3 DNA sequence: TGTGCCAGCAGTTACGGGGTAGCGGGTTACAATGAGCAGTTCTTC.

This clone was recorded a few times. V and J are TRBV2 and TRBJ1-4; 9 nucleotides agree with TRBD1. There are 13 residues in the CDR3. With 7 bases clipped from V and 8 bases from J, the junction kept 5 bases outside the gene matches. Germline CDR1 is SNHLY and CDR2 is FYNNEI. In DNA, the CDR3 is TGTGCCAGCAAAGACAGGGGGGGAGAAAAACTGTTTTTT. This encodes CASKDRGGEKLFF.